This is a list of T cell receptor beta chains from one sample in a study of early T cells in non-severe SARS-CoV-2 infection. TCRdb recomputed calls from the 5' RACE reads with MiXCR, one row per CDR3 protein. The sample lists about 110,000 distinct CDR3 sequences, around 12% occurring once. Sequenced material: whole blood, taken at baseline. Receptor source: an adult who was a healthcare worker with PCR-confirmed SARS-CoV-2 infection or an uninfected control (not recorded which). CDR3s include the opening cysteine and the closing phenylalanine or tryptophan. D genes are given only for firm matches. Clone size is stated in some rows and not others, as once, few, many or a class when expanded.

v_gene: TRBV6-4
d_gene: TRBD1
j_gene: TRBJ1-5
abundance: many
CDR3aa: CASSPPDRGVRGSNQPQHF
CDR3nt: TGTGCCAGCAGTCCTCCGGACAGGGGAGTCCGTGGGAGCAATCAGCCCCAGCATTTT

v_gene: TRBV5-1
d_gene: TRBD2
j_gene: TRBJ2-5
abundance: NA
CDR3aa: CASSTGLDETQYF
CDR3nt: TGCGCCAGCAGCACTGGACTAGACGAGACCCAGTACTTC

v_gene: TRBV27
d_gene: TRBD2
j_gene: TRBJ2-1
abundance: few
CDR3aa: CASSPPQAGGPDEQFF
CDR3nt: TGTGCCAGCAGTCCCCCCCAGGCGGGAGGGCCCGATGAGCAGTTCTTC

v_gene: TRBV7-2
d_gene: NA
j_gene: TRBJ2-5
abundance: few
CDR3aa: CASSLMGRGETQYF
CDR3nt: TGTGCCAGCAGCTTAATGGGGAGGGGGGAGACCCAGTACTTC

v_gene: TRBV28
d_gene: NA
j_gene: TRBJ1-2
abundance: many
CDR3aa: CASSPAGGPAYYGYTF
CDR3nt: TGTGCCAGCAGTCCCGCGGGGGGACCGGCCTACTATGGCTACACCTTC

v_gene: TRBV19
d_gene: TRBD2
j_gene: TRBJ2-1
abundance: NA
CDR3aa: CATTGAGVSEQFF
CDR3nt: TGTGCCACCACAGGCGCGGGAGTGAGTGAGCAGTTCTTC

v_gene: TRBV4-1
d_gene: NA
j_gene: TRBJ2-2
abundance: few
CDR3aa: CASSHSEDGELFF
CDR3nt: TGCGCCAGCAGCCATTCGGAGGACGGGGAGCTGTTTTTT

v_gene: TRBV28
d_gene: NA
j_gene: TRBJ2-7
abundance: many
CDR3aa: CASSFQRSYEQYF
CDR3nt: TGTGCCAGCAGTTTTCAGCGCTCCTACGAGCAGTACTTC

v_gene: TRBV19
d_gene: NA
j_gene: TRBJ1-2
abundance: few
CDR3aa: CASSIAGWMGYTF
CDR3nt: TGTGCCAGTAGTATAGCTGGATGGATGGGCTACACCTTC

v_gene: TRBV7-8
d_gene: TRBD2
j_gene: TRBJ2-5
abundance: many
CDR3aa: CASSFRGREETQYF
CDR3nt: TGTGCCAGCAGCTTTCGCGGGAGGGAAGAGACCCAGTACTTC

v_gene: TRBV9
d_gene: NA
j_gene: TRBJ1-2
abundance: NA
CDR3aa: CASSPRGTVDYGYTF
CDR3nt: TGTGCCAGCAGCCCCCGAGGGACGGTGGACTATGGCTACACCTTC

v_gene: TRBV7-9
d_gene: NA
j_gene: TRBJ1-5
abundance: few
CDR3aa: CASGQSSNQPQHF
CDR3nt: TGTGCCAGCGGACAGTCCAGCAATCAGCCCCAGCATTTT

v_gene: TRBV5-6
d_gene: NA
j_gene: TRBJ1-5
abundance: few
CDR3aa: CASSLGRGEAQHF
CDR3nt: TGTGCCAGCAGTCTAGGGAGGGGGGAGGCCCAGCATTTT

v_gene: TRBV2
d_gene: NA
j_gene: TRBJ1-2
abundance: few
CDR3aa: CASSGLDTGIDLYGYTF
CDR3nt: TGTGCCAGCAGTGGGCTGGACACCGGTATCGACCTTTATGGCTACACCTTC

v_gene: TRBV2
d_gene: NA
j_gene: TRBJ1-1
abundance: NA
CDR3aa: CASRFRNTEAFF
CDR3nt: TGTGCCAGCAGGTTCAGGAACACTGAAGCTTTCTTT

v_gene: TRBV7-9
d_gene: NA
j_gene: TRBJ2-1
abundance: few
CDR3aa: CASSLGIGSYNEQFF
CDR3nt: TGTGCCAGCAGCTTAGGCATAGGCTCCTACAATGAGCAGTTCTTC

v_gene: TRBV4-1
d_gene: TRBD2
j_gene: TRBJ2-1
abundance: NA
CDR3aa: CASSQDLRGEQFF
CDR3nt: TGCGCCAGCAGCCAAGATTTGCGGGGGGAGCAGTTCTTC

v_gene: TRBV29-1
d_gene: TRBD2
j_gene: TRBJ2-7
abundance: few
CDR3aa: CSVGGGTYEQYF
CDR3nt: TGCAGCGTCGGCGGGGGTACCTACGAGCAGTACTTC

v_gene: TRBV7-9
d_gene: NA
j_gene: TRBJ2-7
abundance: many
CDR3aa: CASSLGQGTYEQYF
CDR3nt: TGTGCCAGCAGCTTAGGTCAGGGTACCTACGAGCAGTACTTC

v_gene: TRBV5-1
d_gene: NA
j_gene: TRBJ1-1
abundance: few
CDR3aa: CASSLNIPNTEAFF
CDR3nt: TGCGCCAGCAGCTTGAACATACCGAACACTGAAGCTTTCTTT